Presented here are 22 T cell receptor beta chains from one specimen sequenced in a study of T cell responses to AZD1222 COVID-19 vaccine (dated by TCRdb to 2020 to 2022). The time point label of this sample denotes: about 28 days (+/-7) after the second vaccine dose. Preparation of the library involved the immunoSEQ multiplex PCR assay. TCRdb re-hosts the immuneACCESS table, in-frame sequences only. Its copies lack some clones; in the studies checked, an unresolved V gene accounts for under half of them, and the cause for the rest is not known. Recorded for this sample are around 140,000 clones; around 90% of them occurred a single time. The ten biggest clones cover around 0.99% of the sample. The source was peripheral blood, collected 28 days after the second AZD1222 dose. Every receptor here comes from an adult who received the AZD1222 COVID-19 vaccine.

The rearrangement links TRBV4-1 to TRBJ1-5; D may be TRBD1 (6 bases). This CDR3 region has 17 residues. V lost 2 bases and J lost 4, with 18 bases in between. Per germline, CDR1 MGHRA and CDR2 YSYEKL. This CDR3 is CASSQTAVRGGNQPQHF. As DNA, the CDR3 is TGCGCCAGCAGCCAAACCGCTGTCAGGGGTGGAAATCAGCCCCAGCATTTT.

The chain recombines TRBV5-1 with TRBJ1-2; D uncertain. Germline loops: CDR1 SGHRS, CDR2 YFSETQ. The length of the CDR3 is 14 residues. The V gene lost 0 bases and the J gene lost 2 bases, with 8 bases spanning the gap. The DNA for the CDR3 is TGCGCCAGCAGCTTGGGTCCCGGGAACTATGGCTACACCTTC. Its protein product is CASSLGPGNYGYTF.

This chain joins TRBV3-1 (or the pseudogene TRBV3-2) and TRBJ1-5; 9 bases map to TRBD1. The V segment lost 0 bases and the J segment 6 bases; nucleotides outside the gene matches: 6. The germline V gene has CDR1 LGHDT and CDR2 YNNKEL (reference sequence). The CDR3 sequence is 16 residues long. CDR3: CASSQDPGTGSQPQHF. CDR3 sequence (DNA): TGTGCCAGCAGCCAAGATCCCGGGACAGGGAGTCAGCCCCAGCATTTT.

CDR3 sequence reads: CASSWRGGEGYTF. In DNA form, the CDR3 reads TGTGCCAGCAGCTGGCGGGGGGGAGAAGGCTACACCTTC. V is TRBV11-1 and J is TRBJ1-2, with D perhaps TRBD1 (5 bases). This CDR3 is built from 13 residues. The germline V gene encodes CDR1 SGHAT and CDR2 FQDESV (reference sequence). Trimming took 4 bases from V and 8 from J, leaving 14 bases between them.

V gene TRBV19 combines with J gene TRBJ1-4, with 12 bases fitting TRBD1. CDR3 length equals 19 residues. V was pared by 7 bases and J by 7 bases, with 19 bases of the junction left unmatched. Germline-derived CDR1 and CDR2 are LNHDA and SQIVND (reference sequence). The CDR3 loop is CASTLRVNRDRGRGEKLFF. The CDR3 DNA reads as TGTGCCAGTACCCTTAGGGTAAACCGGGACAGGGGGCGCGGTGAAAAACTGTTTTTT. Full variable domain (missing parts from reference TRBV19 and TRBJ1-4): DGGITQSPKYLFRKEGQNVTLSCEQNLNHDAMYWYRQDPGQGLRLIYYSQIVNDFQKGDIAEGYSVSREKKESFPLTVTSAQKNPTAFYLCASTLRVNRDRGRGEKLFFGSGTQLSVL.

This chain connects TRBV29-1 to TRBJ1-5; maybe TRBD1 (5 bases). This CDR3 region has 15 residues. Deletions cut 5 bases from V and 0 bases from J, with 14 bases between. Germline CDR1 SQVTM, CDR2 ANQGSEA. CDR3 residues: CSVQGAQDSNQPQHF. For the CDR3, the DNA is TGCAGCGTTCAAGGGGCCCAAGATAGCAATCAGCCCCAGCATTTT. The variable domain in full, with the rest retrieved from reference TRBV29-1 and TRBJ1-5, is SAVISQKPSRDICQRGTSLTIQCQVDSQVTMMFWYRQQPGQSLTLIATANQGSEATYESGFVIDKFPISRPNLTFSTLTVSNMSPEDSSIYLCSVQGAQDSNQPQHFGDGTRLSIL.

This clone was recorded once. J is TRBJ1-2 and V is TRBV19; 8 bases match TRBD1. Per germline, CDR1 LNHDA and CDR2 SQIVND (reference sequence). CDR3 length: 14 amino acids. V lost 4 bases, J lost 4 bases, and 5 bases stayed unmatched. The CDR3 DNA is TGTGCCAGTAGTACCGACAGGGGTACCTATGGCTACACCTTC. Translated, it gives CASSTDRGTYGYTF.

This chain links TRBV7-9 with TRBJ1-5, with 9 bases that match TRBD1. Germline V CDR1 and CDR2: SEHNR, FQNEAQ (reference sequence). The V gene end was trimmed by 2 bases and the J gene end by 3 bases; junction bases not matched to a gene: 2. This CDR3 has 15 amino acids. In DNA, the CDR3 is TGTGCCAGCAGCTTAACACAGGGGGCCAATCAGCCCCAGCATTTT. It encodes CASSLTQGANQPQHF.

The V and J genes are TRBV12-3 or TRBV12-4 and TRBJ1-5, with D perhaps TRBD1 (5 bases). V was shortened by 4 bases and J by 5 bases, with 9 bases between the two germline ends. There are 13 residues in the CDR3. CDR3 in amino acids: CASSWGRDQPQHF. The CDR3 coding sequence is TGTGCCAGCAGTTGGGGACGGGATCAGCCCCAGCATTTT.

The chain carries TRBV20-1 and TRBJ2-7; no firm D call. CDR1 and CDR2 (germline): DFQATT, SNEGSKA (reference sequence). The CDR3 is 11 residues long. Between the trimmed V and J ends, which lost 6 bases and 10 bases, there was a span of 16 bases. CDR3: CSAPVDWVQYF. As DNA, the CDR3 is TGCAGTGCCCCTGTCGACTGGGTCCAGTACTTC.

This clone appeared a few times. J is TRBJ2-5 and V is TRBV27; no reliable D call. This CDR3 is built from 12 residues. V lost 3 bases to trimming and J lost 4 bases, with 6 bases between them. Germline V lookup: CDR1 MNHEY, CDR2 SMNVEV (reference sequence). In DNA, the CDR3 is TGTGCCAGCAGTTTCTCCCCAGAGACCCAGTACTTC. Protein: CASSFSPETQYF.

This clone was picked up one time. V gene TRBV19 combines with J gene TRBJ2-7; 10 positions agree with TRBD2. Per germline, CDR1 LNHDA and CDR2 SQIVND (reference sequence). With V trimmed by 6 bases and J by 3 bases, 2 bases remained unmatched. The CDR3 is 13 amino acids. The CDR3 DNA follows: TGTGCCAGTAGGTCTAGCGGGAGCTACGAGCAGTACTTC. Protein sequence: CASRSSGSYEQYF.

V usage is TRBV9 and J usage is TRBJ2-7, with TRBD1 as a possible D gene (6 bases). CDR3 length equals 17 residues. Germline V gene lookup returns CDR1 SGDLS and CDR2 YYNGEE. Trimming removed 4 bases from V and 5 bases from J, with 25 bases in between. CDR3 loop: CASSPHPRSRGGDEQYF. Here the CDR3 DNA reads TGTGCCAGCAGCCCCCACCCGAGGTCCAGGGGCGGTGACGAGCAGTACTTC.

V and J are TRBV11-2 and TRBJ2-1; D uncertain. Germline V lookup: CDR1 SGHAT, CDR2 FQNNGV. The germline V and J ends were trimmed by 5 bases and 5 bases, with 16 bases remaining between them. The CDR3 length is 15 residues. The CDR3 DNA reads as TGTGCCAGCAGCCCCCGGATGAGGTTCGACAATGAGCAGTTCTTC. It specifies CASSPRMRFDNEQFF.

The chain links TRBV28 to TRBJ2-1; D might be TRBD2 (6 bases). V was shortened by 4 bases and J by 0 bases, with 10 bases between the two germline ends. The CDR3 runs to 15 residues. Germline V gene data show CDR1 as MDHEN and CDR2 as SYDVKM. The CDR3 is CASSWAGYSYNEQFF. The CDR3 bases are TGTGCCAGCAGTTGGGCGGGGTACTCCTACAATGAGCAGTTCTTC.

The chain carries TRBV5-1 and TRBJ1-6; 8 nucleotides match TRBD1. V lost 6 bases, J lost 7 bases, and 6 bases stayed unmatched. Germline V CDR1 and CDR2: SGHRS, YFSETQ. The CDR3 loop spans 14 amino acids. CDR3 region: CASTTGAQNSPLHF. CDR3 nucleotides: TGCGCCAGCACGACAGGGGCGCAGAATTCACCCCTCCACTTT.

This rearrangement joins TRBV3-1 (or the pseudogene TRBV3-2) to TRBJ1-2, with unresolved D. Trimming removed 1 base from V and 4 bases from J, with 10 bases in between. In germline, CDR1 is LGHDT, CDR2 YNNKEL (reference sequence). CDR3 size: 14 residues. The CDR3 sequence: CASSQGVKGYGYTF. CDR3 nucleotides: TGTGCCAGCAGCCAAGGGGTGAAGGGCTATGGCTACACCTTC.

The rearrangement links TRBV2 to TRBJ2-7, with a tentative D call TRBD1 (6 bases). The CDR3 has 16 amino acids. The germline CDR1 and CDR2 sequences are SNHLY and FYNNEI. The V end lost 8 bases, the J end lost 3 bases, and 23 bases lay between the germline ends. The CDR3 region is CASGGTGKGWVYEQYF. The CDR3 DNA is TGTGCCAGCGGAGGAACAGGGAAGGGGTGGGTCTACGAGCAGTACTTC. Variable domain in full (rest from reference TRBV2 and TRBJ2-7): EPEVTQTPSHQVTQMGQEVILRCVPISNHLYFYWYRQILGQKVEFLVSFYNNEISEKSEIFDDQFSVERPDGSNFTLKIRSTKLEDSAMYFCASGGTGKGWVYEQYFGPGTRLTVT.

The rearrangement joins TRBV28 to TRBJ1-5; D not certain. Trimming cost V 5 bases and J 2 bases, with 13 bases left between them. CDR3 size: 15 residues. Germline assignment: CDR1 MDHEN and CDR2 SYDVKM. The CDR3 bases are TGTGCCAGCAGTCCAAGCAGGCGCGGCAATCAGCCCCAGCATTTT. Its translation: CASSPSRRGNQPQHF. The complete variable domain, with remaining parts taken from reference TRBV28 and TRBJ1-5, reads DVKVTQSSRYLVKRTGEKVFLECVQDMDHENMFWYRQDPGLGLRLIYFSYDVKMKEKGDIPEGYSVSREKKERFSLILESASTNQTSMYLCASSPSRRGNQPQHFGDGTRLSIL.

The J gene is TRBJ2-3, the V gene TRBV21-1. TRBV21-1 is recorded as a pseudogene. This CDR3 region has 15 residues. This CDR3 reads CASSHPVLRADTQYF. The CDR3 DNA is TGTGCCAGCAGCCACCCGGTACTAAGGGCAGATACGCAGTATTTT.

CDR3: CASSPGAQETQYF. CDR3 bases: TGTGCCAGCTCACCCGGGGCACAAGAGACCCAGTACTTC. This chain joins TRBV18 and TRBJ2-5; either TRBD1 or TRBD2 may supply D (5 bases each). Per germline, CDR1 KGHSH and CDR2 LQKENI. The V and J ends lost 3 bases and 2 bases respectively, with 7 bases between them. The CDR3 has 13 amino acids.

The V call is TRBV10-3, the J call TRBJ2-7; maybe TRBD2 (6 bases). Between the trimmed V and J ends, which lost 8 bases and 4 bases, there was a span of 9 bases. Germline CDR1 is ENHRY and CDR2 is SYGVKD. The CDR3 loop spans 11 amino acids. The CDR3 DNA sequence: TGTGCCATCGCGGAGGGTTACGAGCAGTACTTC. Translated, it gives CAIAEGYEQYF.